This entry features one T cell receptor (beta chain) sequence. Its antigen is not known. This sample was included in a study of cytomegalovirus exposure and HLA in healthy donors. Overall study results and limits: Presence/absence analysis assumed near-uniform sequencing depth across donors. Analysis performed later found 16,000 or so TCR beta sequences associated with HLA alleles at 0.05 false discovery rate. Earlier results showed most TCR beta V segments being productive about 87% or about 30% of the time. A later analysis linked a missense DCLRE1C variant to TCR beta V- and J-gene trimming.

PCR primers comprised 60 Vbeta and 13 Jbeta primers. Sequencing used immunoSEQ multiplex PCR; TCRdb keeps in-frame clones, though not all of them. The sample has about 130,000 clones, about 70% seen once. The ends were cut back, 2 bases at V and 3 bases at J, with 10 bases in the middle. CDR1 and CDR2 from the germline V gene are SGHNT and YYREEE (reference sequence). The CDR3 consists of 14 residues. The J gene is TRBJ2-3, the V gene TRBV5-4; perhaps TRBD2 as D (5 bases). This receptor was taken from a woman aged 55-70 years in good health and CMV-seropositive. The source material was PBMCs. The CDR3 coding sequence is TGTGCCAGCAGCTTCGGGGTAGGGACAGATACGCAGTATTTT. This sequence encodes CASSFGVGTDTQYF.